This T cell receptor (beta chain) originates from a study of T cell responses to AZD1222 COVID-19 vaccine. Clones were read by immunoSEQ multiplex PCR, and TCRdb kept only the in-frame ones, dropping some. The table shows over 110,000 clones, with about 92% occurring only once. Study results and caveats: Repertoire samples came only from after the peak T cell response. The donors showed a predominance of white British ancestry and of females, with possible underestimation of clonal diversity. Baseline seropositivity occurred in only a handful of AZD1222 recipients.

The CDR3 is made up of 15 amino acids. Looked up from germline, CDR1 is SGHNT and CDR2 is YYREEE (reference sequence). The ends were cut back, 0 bases at V and 5 bases at J, with 14 bases in the middle. With respect to this clone: Antigen unknown.

The sequence was collected from an adult in good health. V usage is TRBV5-4 and J usage is TRBJ1-1, with a weak D call TRBD1 (6 bases). This specimen consisted of peripheral blood, obtained on day 0 of AZD1222 vaccination. The CDR3 spells CASSLAPGGLTEAFF. As DNA, the CDR3 is TGTGCCAGCAGCTTGGCCCCGGGGGGGCTTACTGAAGCTTTCTTT.